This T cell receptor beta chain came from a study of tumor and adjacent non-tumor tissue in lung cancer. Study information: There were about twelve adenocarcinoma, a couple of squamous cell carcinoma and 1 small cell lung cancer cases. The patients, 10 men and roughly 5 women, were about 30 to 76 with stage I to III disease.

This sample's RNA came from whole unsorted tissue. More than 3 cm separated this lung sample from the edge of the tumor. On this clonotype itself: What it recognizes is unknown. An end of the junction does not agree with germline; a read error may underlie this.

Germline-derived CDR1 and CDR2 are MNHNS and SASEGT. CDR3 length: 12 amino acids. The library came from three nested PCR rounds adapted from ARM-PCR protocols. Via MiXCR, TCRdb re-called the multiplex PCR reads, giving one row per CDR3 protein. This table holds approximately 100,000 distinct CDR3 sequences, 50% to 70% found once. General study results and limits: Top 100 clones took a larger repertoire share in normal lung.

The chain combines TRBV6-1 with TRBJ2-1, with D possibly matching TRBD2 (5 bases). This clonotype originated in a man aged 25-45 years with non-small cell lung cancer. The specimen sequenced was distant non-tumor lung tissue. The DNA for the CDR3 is TGTGCCAACAGTGCGGACGGGGAAGAGCAGTTCTTC. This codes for CANSADGEEQFF.